This T cell receptor beta chain was recovered during a study of blood T cell repertoires in COVID-19. V shed 6 bases and J shed 5 bases, with 14 bases lying between them. The CDR3 loop spans 13 amino acids. Sequenced by immunoSEQ multiplex PCR; TCRdb stores in-frame clones only, minus some. The table lists about 400,000 clones, around 89% of them singletons. Sequences were obtained from PBMCs or T cells enriched from blood (not recorded which). The V gene is TRBV12-3 or TRBV12-4, the J gene TRBJ2-7; D might be TRBD2 (6 bases). The clonotype was recovered from a woman aged 25 to 39 with acute COVID-19. The CDR3 loop reads CASRGRGRHEQYF. Here the CDR3 DNA reads TGTGCCAGCAGGGGGCGGGGTCGGCACGAGCAGTACTTC.